The clone carrying this T cell receptor (beta chain) has ten or more counts. Its antigen is not known. Patients were excluded if they had other autoimmune diseases or uncontrolled infections, and likewise if pregnancy or lactation applied. The data were obtained in a study of Graves' ophthalmopathy and Graves' hyperthyroidism. Investigators amplified TCR beta CDR3 regions from RNA transcripts. An opening RT-PCR round employed HTBI primers and preceded a second-round multiplex PCR. TCRdb passed the multiplex PCR reads through MiXCR, listing each CDR3 protein once. The table lists roughly 500,000 distinct CDR3 sequences, approximately 15% of them singletons. This CDR3 spans 12 amino acids. V lost 1 base and J lost 6, with 7 bases in between. CDR1 is SGHTA, CDR2 FQGNSA, per germline. The study's findings and limits: For predicting ophthalmopathy progression, the model had nearly 71% sensitivity and roughly 76% specificity. Most expanded clonotypes from thyroid (those above 0.001 frequency) were also found in blood.

This chain joins TRBV7-2 and TRBJ2-7, with no clear D. Sequencing was carried out using blood. The sequence came from a woman in her 30s with Graves' ophthalmopathy. In DNA, the CDR3 is TGTGCCAGCAGCTTAGGAGGTACCGAGCAGTACTTC. Residues: CASSLGGTEQYF.